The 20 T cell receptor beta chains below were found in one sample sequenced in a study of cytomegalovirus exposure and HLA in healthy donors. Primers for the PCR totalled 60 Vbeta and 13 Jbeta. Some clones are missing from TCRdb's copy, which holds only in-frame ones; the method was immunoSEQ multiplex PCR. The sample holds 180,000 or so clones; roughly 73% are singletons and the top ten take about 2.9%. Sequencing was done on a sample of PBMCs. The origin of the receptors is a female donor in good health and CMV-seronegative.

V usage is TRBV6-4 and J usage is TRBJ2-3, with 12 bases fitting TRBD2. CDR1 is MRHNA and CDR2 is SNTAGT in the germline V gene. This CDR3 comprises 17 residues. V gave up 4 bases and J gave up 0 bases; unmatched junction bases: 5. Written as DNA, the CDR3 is TGTGCCAGCAGTGCGGAACTAGCGGGAGGTAGCACAGATACGCAGTATTTT. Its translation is CASSAELAGGSTDTQYF.

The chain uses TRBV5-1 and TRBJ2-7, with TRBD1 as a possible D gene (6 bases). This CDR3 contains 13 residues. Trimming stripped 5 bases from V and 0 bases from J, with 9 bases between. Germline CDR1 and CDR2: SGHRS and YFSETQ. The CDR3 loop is CASSPDSSYEQYF. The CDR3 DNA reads TGCGCCAGCAGTCCGGACAGCTCCTACGAGCAGTACTTC.

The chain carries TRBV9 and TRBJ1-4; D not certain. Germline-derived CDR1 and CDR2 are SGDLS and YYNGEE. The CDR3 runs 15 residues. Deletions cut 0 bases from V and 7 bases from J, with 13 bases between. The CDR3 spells CASSVDLNRGEKLFF. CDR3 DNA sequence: TGTGCCAGCAGCGTAGACTTGAATCGAGGTGAAAAACTGTTTTTT. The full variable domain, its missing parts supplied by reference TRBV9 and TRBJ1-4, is DSGVTQTPKHLITATGQRVTLRCSPRSGDLSVYWYQQSLDQGLQFLIQYYNGEERAKGNILERFSAQQFPDLHSELNLSSLELGDSALYFCASSVDLNRGEKLFFGSGTQLSVL.

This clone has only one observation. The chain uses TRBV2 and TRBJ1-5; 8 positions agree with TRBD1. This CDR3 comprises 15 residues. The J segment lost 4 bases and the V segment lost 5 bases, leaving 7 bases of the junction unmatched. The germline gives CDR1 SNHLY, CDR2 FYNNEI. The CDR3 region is CASSIRQGPNQPQHF. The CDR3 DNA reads TGTGCCAGCAGTATCAGACAGGGGCCAAATCAGCCCCAGCATTTT.

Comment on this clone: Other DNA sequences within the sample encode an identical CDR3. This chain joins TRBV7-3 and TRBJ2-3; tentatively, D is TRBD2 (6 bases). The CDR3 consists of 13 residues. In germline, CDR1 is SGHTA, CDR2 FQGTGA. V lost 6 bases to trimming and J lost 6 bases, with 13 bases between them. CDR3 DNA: TGTGCCAGCAGGCGGAGGGAACTGGATACGCAGTATTTT. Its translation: CASRRRELDTQYF.

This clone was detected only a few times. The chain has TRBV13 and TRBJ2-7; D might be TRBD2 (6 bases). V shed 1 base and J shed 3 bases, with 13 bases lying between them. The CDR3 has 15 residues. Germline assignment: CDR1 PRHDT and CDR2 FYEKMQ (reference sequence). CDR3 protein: CASSLVEGRHYEQYF. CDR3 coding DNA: TGTGCCAGCAGCTTAGTGGAGGGACGGCACTACGAGCAGTACTTC. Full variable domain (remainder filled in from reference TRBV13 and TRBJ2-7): AAGVIQSPRHLIKEKRETATLKCYPIPRHDTVYWYQQGPGQDPQFLISFYEKMQSDKGSIPDRFSAQQFSDYHSELNMSSLELGDSALYFCASSLVEGRHYEQYFGPGTRLTVT.

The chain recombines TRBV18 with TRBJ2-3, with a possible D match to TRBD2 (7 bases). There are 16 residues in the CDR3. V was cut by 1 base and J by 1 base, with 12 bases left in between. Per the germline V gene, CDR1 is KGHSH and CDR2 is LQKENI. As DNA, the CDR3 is TGTGCCAGCTCACCACGGGGGGGCGCCCGCACAGATACGCAGTATTTT. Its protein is CASSPRGGARTDTQYF.

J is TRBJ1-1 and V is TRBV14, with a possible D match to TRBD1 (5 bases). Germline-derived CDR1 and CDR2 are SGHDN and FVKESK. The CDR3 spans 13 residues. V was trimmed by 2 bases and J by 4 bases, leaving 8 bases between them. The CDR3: CASSQQGGTEAFF. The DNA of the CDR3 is TGTGCCAGCAGCCAACAGGGCGGCACTGAAGCTTTCTTT.

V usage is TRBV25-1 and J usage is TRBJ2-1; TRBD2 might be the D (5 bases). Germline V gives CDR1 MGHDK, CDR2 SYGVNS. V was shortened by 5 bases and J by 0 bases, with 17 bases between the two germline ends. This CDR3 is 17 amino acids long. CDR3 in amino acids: CASSHLQPGFSYNEQFF. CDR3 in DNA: TGTGCCAGCAGTCACCTTCAACCGGGGTTCTCCTACAATGAGCAGTTCTTC.

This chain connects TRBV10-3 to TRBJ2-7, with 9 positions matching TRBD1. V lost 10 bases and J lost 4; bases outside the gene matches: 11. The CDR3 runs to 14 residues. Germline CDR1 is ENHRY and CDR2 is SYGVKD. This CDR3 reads CATSSGTGSYEQYF. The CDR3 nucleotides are TGTGCCACCAGCTCCGGGACAGGGTCTTACGAGCAGTACTTC.

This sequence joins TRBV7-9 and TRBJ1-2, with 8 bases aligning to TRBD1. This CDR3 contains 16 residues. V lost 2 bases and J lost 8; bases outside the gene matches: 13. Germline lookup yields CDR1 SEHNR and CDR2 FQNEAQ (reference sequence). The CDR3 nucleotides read TGTGCCAGCAGCTTACATTCAGGGGGCTTAAAGGTAGGCTACACCTTC. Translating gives CASSLHSGGLKVGYTF.

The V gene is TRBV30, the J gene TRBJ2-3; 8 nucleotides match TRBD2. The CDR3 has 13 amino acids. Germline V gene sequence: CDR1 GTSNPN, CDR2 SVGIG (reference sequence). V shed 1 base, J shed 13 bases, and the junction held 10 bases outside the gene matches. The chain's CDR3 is CAWSAGGRATEYF. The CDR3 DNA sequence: TGTGCCTGGAGTGCGGGGGGGCGGGCCACCGAGTATTTT.

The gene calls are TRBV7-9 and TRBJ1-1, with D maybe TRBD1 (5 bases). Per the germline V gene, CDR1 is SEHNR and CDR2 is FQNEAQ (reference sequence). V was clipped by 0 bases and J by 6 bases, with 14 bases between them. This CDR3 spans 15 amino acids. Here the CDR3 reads CASSLAGGGCAEAFF. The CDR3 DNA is TGTGCCAGCAGCTTAGCGGGGGGGGGTTGCGCTGAAGCTTTCTTT.

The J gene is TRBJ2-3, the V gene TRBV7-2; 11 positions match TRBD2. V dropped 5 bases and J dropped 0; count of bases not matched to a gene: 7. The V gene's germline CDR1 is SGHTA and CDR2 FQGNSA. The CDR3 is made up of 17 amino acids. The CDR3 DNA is TGTGCCAGCAGCCGCCCCGGGACTAGCGGAAGCACAGATACGCAGTATTTT. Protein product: CASSRPGTSGSTDTQYF.

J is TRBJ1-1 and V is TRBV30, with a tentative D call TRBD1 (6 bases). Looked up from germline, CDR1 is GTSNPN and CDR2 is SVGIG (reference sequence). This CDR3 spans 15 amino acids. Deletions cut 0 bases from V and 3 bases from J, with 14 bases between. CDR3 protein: CAWSVGISGDTEAFF. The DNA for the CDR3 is TGTGCCTGGAGTGTGGGGATATCAGGGGACACTGAAGCTTTCTTT.

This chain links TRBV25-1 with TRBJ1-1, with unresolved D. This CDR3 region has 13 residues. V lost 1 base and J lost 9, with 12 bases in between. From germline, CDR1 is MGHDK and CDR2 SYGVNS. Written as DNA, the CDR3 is TGTGCCAGCAGTGAATCCCCCGCGCCGCAAGCTTTCTTT. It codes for CASSESPAPQAFF.

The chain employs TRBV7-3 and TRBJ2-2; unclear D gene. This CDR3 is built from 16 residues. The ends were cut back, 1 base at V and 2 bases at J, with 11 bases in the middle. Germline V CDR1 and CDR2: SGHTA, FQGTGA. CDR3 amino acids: CASSLSPQINTGELFF. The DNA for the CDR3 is TGTGCCAGCAGCTTAAGCCCGCAGATTAACACCGGGGAGCTGTTTTTT.

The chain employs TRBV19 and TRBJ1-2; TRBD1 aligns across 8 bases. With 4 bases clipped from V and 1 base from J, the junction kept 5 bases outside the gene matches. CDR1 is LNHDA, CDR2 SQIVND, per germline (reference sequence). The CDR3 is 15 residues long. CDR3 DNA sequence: TGTGCCAGTAGTACTCCAGGACAGGGTAACTATGGCTACACCTTC. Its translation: CASSTPGQGNYGYTF.

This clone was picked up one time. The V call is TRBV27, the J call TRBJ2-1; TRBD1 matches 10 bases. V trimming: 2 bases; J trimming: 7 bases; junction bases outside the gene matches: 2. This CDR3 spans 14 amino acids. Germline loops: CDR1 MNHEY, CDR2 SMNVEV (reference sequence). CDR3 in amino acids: CASSLGTGANEQFF. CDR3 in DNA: TGTGCCAGCAGTTTAGGGACAGGGGCTAATGAGCAGTTCTTC.

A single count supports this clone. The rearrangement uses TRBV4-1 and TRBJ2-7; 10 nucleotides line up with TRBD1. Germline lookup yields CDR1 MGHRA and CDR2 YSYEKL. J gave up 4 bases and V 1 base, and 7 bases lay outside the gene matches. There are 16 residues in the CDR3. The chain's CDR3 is CASSQASGTGAYEQYF. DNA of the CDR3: TGCGCCAGCAGCCAAGCGTCAGGGACAGGGGCTTACGAGCAGTACTTC.